These 5 T cell receptor beta chains came from one sample sequenced in a study of shared clonotypes between healthy human individuals. Clones were read by immunoSEQ multiplex PCR, and TCRdb kept only the in-frame ones, dropping some. The sample has some 2.3 million clones; 80% to 95% are singletons. Sample: naive CD4+ T cells from PBMCs. The subset is: CD45RA+ positively selected. The receptors here all came from a man younger than 30 in good health. Some clones in this sample may be carry-over from other donors' samples.

The chain couples TRBV4-1 to TRBJ1-5; 11 bases fit TRBD1. J lost 5 bases, V lost 6 bases, and 9 bases had no gene match. The CDR3 totals 16 residues. Germline V CDR1 and CDR2: MGHRA, YSYEKL. CDR3 residues: CASRETGQGAHQPQHF. DNA of the CDR3: TGCGCCAGCAGAGAAACAGGACAGGGGGCGCATCAGCCCCAGCATTTT.

The V and J genes are TRBV27 and TRBJ2-1; tentative D call: TRBD2 (6 bases). V was clipped by 6 bases and J by 6 bases, with 15 bases between them. The CDR3 has 14 residues. CDR1 and CDR2 (germline): MNHEY, SMNVEV (reference sequence). The CDR3 nucleotides read TGTGCCAGCAGCTACGGGACTCGGGGCAATGAGCAGTTCTTC. This gives the protein CASSYGTRGNEQFF.

The chain joins TRBV18 to TRBJ1-3; TRBD1 aligns across 7 bases. The CDR3 sequence is 18 residues long. Germline V gene data show CDR1 as KGHSH and CDR2 as LQKENI. The ends lost 1 base at V and 0 bases at J; junction bases unmatched: 9. CDR3 nucleotides: TGTGCCAGCTCACCACTGGGGGACAGACTTTCCTCTGGAAACACCATATATTTT. This sequence encodes CASSPLGDRLSSGNTIYF.

The V and J genes are TRBV10-3 and TRBJ2-7, with 9 bases that match TRBD1. The germline V gene encodes CDR1 ENHRY and CDR2 SYGVKD. This CDR3 is built from 16 residues. V was pared by 7 bases and J by 8 bases, with 18 bases of the junction left unmatched. CDR3 nucleotides: TGTGCCATCACCAACTCATTGACAGGGGGACCTACGAAGCAGTACTTC. This translates into CAITNSLTGGPTKQYF.

This chain links TRBV11-2 with TRBJ1-2; no definite D call. This CDR3 is 13 amino acids long. The germline CDR1 and CDR2 sequences are SGHAT and FQNNGV. V was cut by 1 base and J by 2 bases, with 5 bases left in between. The CDR3 loop is CASSLARNYGYTF. In nucleotides, the CDR3 is TGTGCCAGCAGCTTAGCACGGAACTATGGCTACACCTTC.